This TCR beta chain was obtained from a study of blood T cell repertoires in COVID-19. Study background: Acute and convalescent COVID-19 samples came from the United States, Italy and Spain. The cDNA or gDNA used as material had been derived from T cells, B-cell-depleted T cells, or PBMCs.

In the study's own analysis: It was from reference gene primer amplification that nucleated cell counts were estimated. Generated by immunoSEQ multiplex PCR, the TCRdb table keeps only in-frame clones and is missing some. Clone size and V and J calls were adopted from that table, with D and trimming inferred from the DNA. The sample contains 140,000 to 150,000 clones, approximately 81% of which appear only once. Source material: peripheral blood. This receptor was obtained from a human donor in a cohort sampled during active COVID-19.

In DNA, the CDR3 is TGCGCCAGCAGCCAAGATGTTGGGAGAGGGCCCTACGAGCAGTACTTC. Residues: CASSQDVGRGPYEQYF. The chain couples TRBV4-3 to TRBJ2-7, with D maybe TRBD2 (5 bases). The V gene's germline CDR1 is LGHNA and CDR2 YSLEER. V was pared by 0 bases and J by 2 bases, with 14 bases between. This CDR3 region has 16 residues.